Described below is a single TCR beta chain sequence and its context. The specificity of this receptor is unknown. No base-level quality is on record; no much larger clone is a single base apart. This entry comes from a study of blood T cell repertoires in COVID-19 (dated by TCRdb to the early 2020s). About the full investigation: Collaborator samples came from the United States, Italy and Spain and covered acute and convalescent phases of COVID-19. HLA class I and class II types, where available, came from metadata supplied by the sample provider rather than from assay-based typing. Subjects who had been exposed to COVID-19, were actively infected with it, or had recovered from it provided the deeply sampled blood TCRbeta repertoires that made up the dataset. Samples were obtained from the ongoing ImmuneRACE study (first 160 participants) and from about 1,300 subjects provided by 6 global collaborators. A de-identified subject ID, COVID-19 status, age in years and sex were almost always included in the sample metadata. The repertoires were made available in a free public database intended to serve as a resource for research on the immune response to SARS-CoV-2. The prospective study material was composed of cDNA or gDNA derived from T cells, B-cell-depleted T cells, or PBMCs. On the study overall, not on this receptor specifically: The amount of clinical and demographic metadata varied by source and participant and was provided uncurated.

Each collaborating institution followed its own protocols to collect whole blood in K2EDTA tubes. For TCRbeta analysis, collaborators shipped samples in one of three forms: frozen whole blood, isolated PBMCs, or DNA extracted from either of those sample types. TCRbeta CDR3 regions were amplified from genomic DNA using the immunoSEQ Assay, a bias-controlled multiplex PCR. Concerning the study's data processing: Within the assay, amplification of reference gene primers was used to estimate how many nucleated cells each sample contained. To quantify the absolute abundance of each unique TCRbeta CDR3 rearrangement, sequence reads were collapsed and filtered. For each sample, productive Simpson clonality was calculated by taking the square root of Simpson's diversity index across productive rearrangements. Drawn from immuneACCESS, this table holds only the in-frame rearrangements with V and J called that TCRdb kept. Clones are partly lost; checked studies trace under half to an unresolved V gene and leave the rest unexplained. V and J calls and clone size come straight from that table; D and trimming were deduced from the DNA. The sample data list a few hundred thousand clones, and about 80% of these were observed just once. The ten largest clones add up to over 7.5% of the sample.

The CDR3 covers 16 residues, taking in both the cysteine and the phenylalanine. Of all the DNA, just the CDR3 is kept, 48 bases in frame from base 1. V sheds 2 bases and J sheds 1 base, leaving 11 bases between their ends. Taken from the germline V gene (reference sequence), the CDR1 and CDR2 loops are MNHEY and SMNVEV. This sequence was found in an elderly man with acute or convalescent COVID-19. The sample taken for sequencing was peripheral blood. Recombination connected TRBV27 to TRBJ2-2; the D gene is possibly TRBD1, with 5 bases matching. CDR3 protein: CASSLIAGRNTGELFF. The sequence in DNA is TGTGCCAGCAGTTTAATCGCAGGGCGGAACACCGGGGAGCTGTTTTTT.